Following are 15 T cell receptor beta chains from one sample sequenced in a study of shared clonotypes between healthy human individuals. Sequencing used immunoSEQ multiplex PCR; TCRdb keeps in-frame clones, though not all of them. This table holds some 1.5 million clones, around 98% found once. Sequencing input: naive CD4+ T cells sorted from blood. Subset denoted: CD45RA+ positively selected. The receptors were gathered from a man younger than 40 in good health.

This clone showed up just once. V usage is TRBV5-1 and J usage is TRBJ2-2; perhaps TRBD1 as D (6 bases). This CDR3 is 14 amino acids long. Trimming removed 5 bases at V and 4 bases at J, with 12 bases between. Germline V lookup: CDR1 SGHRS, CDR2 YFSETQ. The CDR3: CASSPGAGTGELFF. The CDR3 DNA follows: TGCGCCAGCAGTCCAGGGGCTGGCACCGGGGAGCTGTTTTTT.

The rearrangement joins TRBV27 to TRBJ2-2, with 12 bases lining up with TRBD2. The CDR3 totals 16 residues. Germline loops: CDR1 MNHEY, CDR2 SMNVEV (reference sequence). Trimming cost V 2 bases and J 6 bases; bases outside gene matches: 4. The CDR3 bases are TGTGCCAGCAGTTTAAGGCTAGCGGGAGGGCCCGGGGAGCTGTTTTTT. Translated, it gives CASSLRLAGGPGELFF.

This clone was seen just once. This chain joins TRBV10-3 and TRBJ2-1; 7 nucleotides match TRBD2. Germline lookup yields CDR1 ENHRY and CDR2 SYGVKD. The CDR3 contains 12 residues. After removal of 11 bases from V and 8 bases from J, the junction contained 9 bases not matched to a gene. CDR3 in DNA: TGTGCCTCTACTGCGGGAGCGGATGAGCAGTTCTTC. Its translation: CASTAGADEQFF.

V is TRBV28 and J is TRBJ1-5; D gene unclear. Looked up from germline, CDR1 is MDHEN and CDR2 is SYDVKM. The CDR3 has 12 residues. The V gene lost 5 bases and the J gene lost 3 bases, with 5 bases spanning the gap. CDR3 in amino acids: CASSDLNQPQHF. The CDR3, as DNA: TGTGCCAGCAGTGATCTCAATCAGCCCCAGCATTTT.

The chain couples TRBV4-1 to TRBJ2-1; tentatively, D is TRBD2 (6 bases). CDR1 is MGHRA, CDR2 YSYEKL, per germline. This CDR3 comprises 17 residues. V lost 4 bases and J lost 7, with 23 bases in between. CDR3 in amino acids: CASSREAPGLTLNEQFF. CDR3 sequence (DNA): TGCGCCAGCAGCCGAGAAGCTCCGGGACTTACTTTGAATGAGCAGTTCTTC.

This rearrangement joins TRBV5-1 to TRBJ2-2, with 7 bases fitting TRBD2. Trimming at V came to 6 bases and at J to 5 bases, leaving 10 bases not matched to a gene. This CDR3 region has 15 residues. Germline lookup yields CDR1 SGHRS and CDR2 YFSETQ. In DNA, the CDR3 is TGCGCCAGCAAACAAGCGGGAAGTGTAACCGGGGAGCTGTTTTTT. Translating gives CASKQAGSVTGELFF.

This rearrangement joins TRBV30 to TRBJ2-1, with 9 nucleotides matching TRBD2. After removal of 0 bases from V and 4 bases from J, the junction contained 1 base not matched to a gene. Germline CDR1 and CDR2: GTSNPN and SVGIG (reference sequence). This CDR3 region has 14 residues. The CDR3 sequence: CAWSVLAGYNEQFF. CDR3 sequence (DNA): TGTGCCTGGAGTGTACTAGCGGGTTACAATGAGCAGTTCTTC.

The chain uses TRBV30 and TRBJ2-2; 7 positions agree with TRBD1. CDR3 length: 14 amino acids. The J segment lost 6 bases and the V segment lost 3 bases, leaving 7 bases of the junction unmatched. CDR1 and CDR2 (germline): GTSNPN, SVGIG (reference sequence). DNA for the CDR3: TGTGCCTGGAGCGCGGACAGGAAGGCCGGGGAGCTGTTTTTT. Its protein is CAWSADRKAGELFF.

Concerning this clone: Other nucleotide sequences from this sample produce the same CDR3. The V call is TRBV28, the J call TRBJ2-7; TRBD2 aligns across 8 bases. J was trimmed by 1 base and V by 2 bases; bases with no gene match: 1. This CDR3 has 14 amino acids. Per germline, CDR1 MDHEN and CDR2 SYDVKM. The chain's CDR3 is CASSLLAGSYEQYF. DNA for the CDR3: TGTGCCAGCAGTTTACTAGCGGGTTCCTACGAGCAGTACTTC.

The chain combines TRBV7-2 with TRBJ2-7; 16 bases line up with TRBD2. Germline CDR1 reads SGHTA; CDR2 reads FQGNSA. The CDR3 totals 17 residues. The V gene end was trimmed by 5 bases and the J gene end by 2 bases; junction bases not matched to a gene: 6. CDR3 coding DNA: TGTGCCAGCAGCAGGGGACTAGCGGGAGGGATTCCCTACGAGCAGTACTTC. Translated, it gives CASSRGLAGGIPYEQYF.

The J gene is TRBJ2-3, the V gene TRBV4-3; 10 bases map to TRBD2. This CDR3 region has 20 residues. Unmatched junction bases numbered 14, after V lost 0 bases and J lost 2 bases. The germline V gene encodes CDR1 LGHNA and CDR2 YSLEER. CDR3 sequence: CASSQDLGIAGGSYTDTQYF. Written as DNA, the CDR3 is TGCGCCAGCAGCCAAGATTTGGGGATAGCGGGAGGCTCGTACACAGATACGCAGTATTTT.

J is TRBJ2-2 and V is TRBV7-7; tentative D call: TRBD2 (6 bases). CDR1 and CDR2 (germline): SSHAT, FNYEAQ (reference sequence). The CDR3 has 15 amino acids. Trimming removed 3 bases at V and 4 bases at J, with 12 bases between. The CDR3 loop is CASSLLASITGELFF. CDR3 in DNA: TGTGCCAGCAGCTTGCTAGCGTCGATCACCGGGGAGCTGTTTTTT.

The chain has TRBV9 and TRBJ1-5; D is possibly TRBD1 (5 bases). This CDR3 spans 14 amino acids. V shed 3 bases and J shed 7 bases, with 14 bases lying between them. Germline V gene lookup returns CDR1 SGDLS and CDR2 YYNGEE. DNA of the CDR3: TGTGCCAGCAGCGCCAATAGCGACAGACAGCCCCAGCATTTT. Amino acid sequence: CASSANSDRQPQHF.

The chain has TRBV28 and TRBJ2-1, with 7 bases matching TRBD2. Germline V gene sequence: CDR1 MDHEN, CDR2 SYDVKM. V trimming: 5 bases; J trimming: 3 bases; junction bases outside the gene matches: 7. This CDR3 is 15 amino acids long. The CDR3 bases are TGTGCCAGCAGTAGTGCCCGGGGGGACTACAATGAGCAGTTCTTC. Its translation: CASSSARGDYNEQFF.

The CDR3 DNA reads as TGTGCCAGCAGAAACCCGACTAGCGGGAGCTACGAGCAGTACTTC. This translates into CASRNPTSGSYEQYF. V usage is TRBV7-6 and J usage is TRBJ2-7; 12 bases fit TRBD2. The J segment lost 3 bases and the V segment lost 6 bases, leaving 6 bases of the junction unmatched. Looked up from germline, CDR1 is SGHVS and CDR2 is FNYEAQ. The CDR3 has 15 amino acids.